These 27 T cell receptor beta chains originate from one sample sequenced in a study of T cell responses to AZD1222 COVID-19 vaccine. Assay used: immunoSEQ multiplex PCR; TCRdb lists only in-frame clones, some missing. The sample includes roughly 140,000 clones, 85% to 95% of them seen just once. Sequenced material: peripheral blood, taken after recovery from COVID-19. These receptor sequences come from an adult who had recovered from COVID-19.

The chain recombines TRBV24-1 with TRBJ1-5; D unresolved. This CDR3 has 14 residues. Trimming removed 2 bases from V and 3 bases from J, with 7 bases in between. CDR1 is KGHDR and CDR2 is SFDVKD in the germline V gene. CDR3 sequence (DNA): TGTGCCACCAGTGATTATGGGGTCAATCAGCCCCAGCATTTT. It codes for CATSDYGVNQPQHF.

The gene calls are TRBV2 and TRBJ2-5; no clear D. CDR3 length equals 14 residues. CDR1 SNHLY and CDR2 FYNNEI come from the germline V gene. V was pared by 4 bases and J by 0 bases, with 9 bases between. The CDR3 is CASSVIGDQETQYF. The CDR3 DNA follows: TGTGCCAGCAGTGTAATTGGAGACCAAGAGACCCAGTACTTC.

The chain joins TRBV28 to TRBJ1-5; D is undetermined. The germline V gene has CDR1 MDHEN and CDR2 SYDVKM. Trimming took off 5 bases at V and 1 base at J, with 18 bases between the two ends. The CDR3 spans 17 residues. The CDR3 loop reads CASSTRTVGISNQPQHF. The CDR3 nucleotides are TGTGCCAGCAGTACCCGGACGGTCGGTATAAGCAATCAGCCCCAGCATTTT.

Remarks on this clone: Within the sample, other DNA sequences also encode this same CDR3. This chain uses TRBV28 with TRBJ2-7; 10 bases agree with TRBD1. Trimming cost V 5 bases and J 4 bases; bases outside gene matches: 5. The CDR3 length is 14 residues. Germline V gene data show CDR1 as MDHEN and CDR2 as SYDVKM. DNA of the CDR3: TGTGCCAGCAGTACCGGGACAGGGGTGTACGAGCAGTACTTC. It yields the protein CASSTGTGVYEQYF.

CDR3 protein: CASSIKRIGQEGTGELFF. The DNA of the CDR3 is TGTGCCAGCAGCATAAAACGTATCGGGCAAGAAGGCACCGGGGAGCTGTTTTTT. The genes are TRBV21-1 and TRBJ2-2. TRBV21-1 is an annotated pseudogene. The CDR3 totals 18 residues.

The V call is TRBV19, the J call TRBJ2-1; 7 bases align to TRBD2. V dropped 1 base and J dropped 8; count of bases not matched to a gene: 5. The germline V gene encodes CDR1 LNHDA and CDR2 SQIVND (reference sequence). The CDR3 length is 14 residues. CDR3 in DNA: TGTGCCAGTAGTATAGGACTAGCCGCCCATGAGCAGTTCTTC. Translating it yields CASSIGLAAHEQFF.

By proportion, this clone is medium-sized. The V and J genes are TRBV6-4 and TRBJ2-1; D possibly corresponds to TRBD2 (6 bases). In germline, CDR1 is MRHNA, CDR2 SNTAGT. Trimming stripped 0 bases from V and 0 bases from J, with 6 bases between. The CDR3 spans 15 residues. CDR3 amino acids: CASSDSAGSYNEQFF. CDR3 DNA: TGTGCCAGCAGTGACTCAGCGGGCTCCTACAATGAGCAGTTCTTC.

The V and J genes are TRBV23-1 and TRBJ2-2; the D gene is possibly TRBD2 (7 bases). TRBV23-1 falls under the ORF class, with uncertain function. The CDR3 totals 17 residues. Trimming stripped 0 bases from V and 5 bases from J, with 16 bases between. CDR3 sequence: CASSQSWGGRGTGELFF. CDR3 DNA sequence: TGCGCCAGCAGTCAATCGTGGGGGGGGCGTGGAACCGGGGAGCTGTTTTTT.

This chain uses TRBV10-1 with TRBJ2-2; D possibly matches TRBD1 or TRBD2 (5 bases each). CDR3 length: 15 amino acids. V gave up 3 bases and J gave up 5 bases, with 13 bases separating them. In germline, CDR1 is WNHNN, CDR2 SYGVQD (reference sequence). This CDR3 is CASSERVGATGELFF. In nucleotides, the CDR3 is TGCGCCAGCAGTGAAAGAGTCGGGGCTACCGGGGAGCTGTTTTTT.

CDR3 protein: CASTQTGALANTGELFF. CDR3 DNA sequence: TGCGCCAGCACCCAGACAGGGGCCCTGGCGAACACCGGGGAGCTGTTTTTT. The chain is built from TRBV4-1 and TRBJ2-2, with 8 bases identical to TRBD1. The CDR3 consists of 17 residues. Germline V lookup: CDR1 MGHRA, CDR2 YSYEKL. V was clipped by 7 bases and J by 0 bases; unmatched bases: 10.

The genes are TRBV3-1 (or the pseudogene TRBV3-2) and TRBJ2-2; either TRBD1 or TRBD2 may fit D (5 bases each). The CDR3 runs 14 residues. CDR1 is LGHDT and CDR2 is YNNKEL in the germline V gene (reference sequence). Trimming pared 4 bases from V and 4 bases from J, leaving 10 bases between. CDR3 residues: CASSRTGPTGELFF. The CDR3, as DNA: TGTGCCAGCAGCCGGACGGGACCCACCGGGGAGCTGTTTTTT.

This chain connects TRBV5-1 to TRBJ2-6, with 11 bases identical to TRBD2. The CDR3 consists of 19 residues. The V and J ends lost 4 bases and 3 bases, in that order; junction bases with no gene match: 12. The V gene's germline CDR1 is SGHRS and CDR2 YFSETQ. The CDR3 spells CASSPRLAGQVSGANVLTF. CDR3 nucleotides: TGCGCCAGCAGCCCCCGACTAGCGGGACAGGTAAGTGGGGCCAACGTCCTGACTTTC. Drawing the rest from reference TRBV5-1 and TRBJ2-6, the complete variable domain is KAGVTQTPRYLIKTRGQQVTLSCSPISGHRSVSWYQQTPGQGLQFLFEYFSETQRNKGNFPGRFSGRQFSNSRSEMNVSTLELGDSALYLCASSPRLAGQVSGANVLTFGAGSRLTVL.

CDR3 nucleotide sequence: TGTGCCAGCAGTTATGCGTCGGGACAGATCTATGGCTACACCTTC. Protein: CASSYASGQIYGYTF. The rearrangement uses TRBV6-5 and TRBJ1-2, with 7 nucleotides matching TRBD1. The CDR3 totals 15 residues. Germline V CDR1 and CDR2: MNHEY, SVGAGI. With 3 bases clipped from V and 4 bases from J, the junction kept 8 bases outside the gene matches.

V is TRBV7-2 and J is TRBJ1-1; the match to TRBD1 covers 9 bases. CDR1 is SGHTA, CDR2 FQGNSA, per germline. The CDR3 runs to 14 residues. The V gene end was trimmed by 4 bases and the J gene end by 1 base; junction bases not matched to a gene: 1. CDR3 nucleotides: TGTGCCAGCAGCTCGGACAGGGGGAACACTGAAGCTTTCTTT. Residues: CASSSDRGNTEAFF.

The CDR3, as DNA: TGTGCCAGCAGCCAAGATCTTCACCGGGAGCTCCATGAGCAGTTCTTC. This sequence encodes CASSQDLHRELHEQFF. V gene TRBV3-1 (or the pseudogene TRBV3-2) combines with J gene TRBJ2-1; D is possibly TRBD2 (6 bases). Looked up from germline, CDR1 is LGHDT and CDR2 is YNNKEL (reference sequence). The CDR3 contains 16 residues. Trimming removed 0 bases from V and 8 bases from J, with 17 bases in between.

As DNA, the CDR3 is TGTGCCATCTCGATGGACAGGGGACGAGAGACCCAGTACTTC. As protein: CAISMDRGRETQYF. The chain employs TRBV6-5 and TRBJ2-5; TRBD1 agrees at 9 bases. The length of the CDR3 is 14 residues. The ends lost 10 bases at V and 4 bases at J; junction bases unmatched: 10. Germline lookup yields CDR1 MNHEY and CDR2 SVGAGI.

This clone was seen a single time. The genes are TRBV19 and TRBJ2-7; no clear D. CDR3 size: 13 residues. Germline V gene lookup returns CDR1 LNHDA and CDR2 SQIVND (reference sequence). The germline V and J ends were trimmed by 5 bases and 2 bases, with 10 bases remaining between them. The CDR3 DNA is TGTGCCAGTAGTTACCGCGGTACCTACGAGCAGTACTTC. Protein sequence: CASSYRGTYEQYF.

V and J are TRBV3-1 (or the pseudogene TRBV3-2) and TRBJ1-4; 7 positions match TRBD1. From germline, CDR1 is LGHDT and CDR2 YNNKEL (reference sequence). The length of the CDR3 is 15 residues. V was clipped by 4 bases and J by 7 bases; unmatched bases: 9. The CDR3 here is CASSRDRAGSEKLFF. DNA of the CDR3: TGTGCCAGCAGCCGGGACAGAGCGGGGAGTGAAAAACTGTTTTTT.

The chain employs TRBV5-1 and TRBJ2-5, with 7 bases aligning to TRBD2. The CDR3 sequence is 14 residues long. Losses at the gene ends were 1 base for V and 4 bases for J; bases not matched to a gene: 4. Germline V gene lookup returns CDR1 SGHRS and CDR2 YFSETQ. CDR3 coding DNA: TGCGCCAGCAGCTTGATGATAGCGGGAGAGACCCAGTACTTC. This gives the protein CASSLMIAGETQYF. Full variable domain (rest looked up from reference TRBV5-1 and TRBJ2-5): KAGVTQTPRYLIKTRGQQVTLSCSPISGHRSVSWYQQTPGQGLQFLFEYFSETQRNKGNFPGRFSGRQFSNSRSEMNVSTLELGDSALYLCASSLMIAGETQYFGPGTRLLVL.

CDR3 protein: CASSHPGAGGNTIYF. CDR3 DNA sequence: TGTGCCAGCAGTCACCCCGGAGCAGGTGGAAACACCATATATTTT. The chain couples TRBV6-5 to TRBJ1-3; the D is unclear. Trimming took 5 bases from V and 3 from J, leaving 14 bases between them. This CDR3 has 15 amino acids. Per the germline V gene, CDR1 is MNHEY and CDR2 is SVGAGI.

This sequence joins TRBV27 and TRBJ1-5; TRBD1 agrees at 11 bases. Germline-derived CDR1 and CDR2 are MNHEY and SMNVEV (reference sequence). The CDR3 sequence is 17 residues long. V lost 5 bases to trimming and J lost 6 bases; unmatched junction nucleotides: 12. CDR3 in amino acids: CASSGGQGASIFQPQHF. Here the CDR3 DNA reads TGTGCCAGCAGTGGAGGACAGGGGGCGAGTATTTTTCAGCCCCAGCATTTT.

This clone appeared once. V gene TRBV15 combines with J gene TRBJ2-1; 11 positions match TRBD2. Per germline, CDR1 LNHNV and CDR2 YYDKDF (reference sequence). V shed 9 bases and J 7 bases; nucleotides not matched to a gene: 8. The CDR3 is 14 amino acids. The CDR3 is CATIGLAGPNEQFF. CDR3 nucleotide sequence: TGTGCCACAATTGGACTAGCGGGTCCAAATGAGCAGTTCTTC. Full variable domain (missing parts from reference TRBV15 and TRBJ2-1): DAMVIQNPRYQVTQFGKPVTLSCSQTLNHNVMYWYQQKSSQAPKLLFHYYDKDFNNEADTPDNFQSRRPNTSFCFLDIRSPGLGDTAMYLCATIGLAGPNEQFFGPGTRLTVL.

The chain joins TRBV18 to TRBJ1-1, with 7 nucleotides matching TRBD1. Germline CDR1 is KGHSH and CDR2 is LQKENI. This CDR3 comprises 14 residues. Unmatched junction bases numbered 4, after V lost 1 base and J lost 5 bases. This CDR3 reads CASSPQGAGTEAFF. In DNA form, the CDR3 reads TGTGCCAGCTCACCACAGGGGGCTGGGACTGAAGCTTTCTTT.

This clone was seen a few times. This chain uses TRBV7-9 with TRBJ2-1, with a possible D match to TRBD2 (6 bases). Per germline, CDR1 SEHNR and CDR2 FQNEAQ (reference sequence). The V gene lost 6 bases and the J gene lost 4 bases, with 10 bases spanning the gap. CDR3 length: 13 amino acids. The CDR3 loop is CASRPGTYNEQFF. DNA of the CDR3: TGTGCCAGCAGACCCGGGACTTACAATGAGCAGTTCTTC.

The chain carries TRBV4-1 and TRBJ2-1; D is possibly TRBD1 (6 bases). Trimming shortened V by 3 bases and J by 9 bases, and 12 bases separated the two germline ends. Germline loops: CDR1 MGHRA, CDR2 YSYEKL. The CDR3 contains 13 residues. The CDR3, as DNA: TGCGCCAGCAGCCAGGAACAGGGTGCTGAGCAGTTCTTC. Protein product: CASSQEQGAEQFF.

The chain combines TRBV18 with TRBJ1-4; D call uncertain. Germline CDR1 reads KGHSH; CDR2 reads LQKENI. The V end lost 6 bases, the J end lost 3 bases, and 14 bases lay between the germline ends. The CDR3 is 15 residues long. The CDR3, as DNA: TGTGCCAGCTCGCCCCGGTCGGAGCCTAATGAAAAACTGTTTTTT. It encodes CASSPRSEPNEKLFF.

V usage is TRBV3-1 (or the pseudogene TRBV3-2) and J usage is TRBJ2-5; D unclear. Germline CDR1 LGHDT, CDR2 YNNKEL (reference sequence). There are 19 residues in the CDR3. Between the trimmed V and J ends, which lost 0 bases and 0 bases, there was a span of 20 bases. CDR3 sequence: CASSQDRTDRPTYQETQYF. CDR3 bases: TGTGCCAGCAGCCAAGATAGGACCGACCGTCCCACGTACCAAGAGACCCAGTACTTC.